The entry below describes one T cell receptor (beta chain). The antigen remains undetermined. This entry belongs to a study of human T cells and chemical hapten exposure. Study-wide points: Patch test score rose with PT1 expanded TCRs, significant at 8, 16, 32, not 4.

Specified time point: patch test 1, 2 weeks after DPC sensitization. Treatment meaning: therapeutic diphenylcyclopropenone sensitization with weekly scalp DPC. Per the original data handling: Sample TCR counts, which ranged from about 23,224 to 690,600, had a median of about 100,000. TCRdb re-derived calls from the RACE reads in MiXCR, one entry per CDR3 protein. These V and J calls derive from TCRdb rather than the authors' analysis. The repertoire has some 180,000 distinct CDR3 sequences, about a fifth of them found once; the top ten carry about 7%. V lost 7 bases to trimming and J lost 9 bases; unmatched junction nucleotides: 10. The germline gives CDR1 SNHLY, CDR2 FYNNEI. There are 15 residues in the CDR3.

The specimen was whole blood, collected in connection with sensitization to the hapten diphenylcyclopropenone (DPC). This clonotype was obtained from a woman between 45 and 60 years old with alopecia areata. Some clones in this sample may be carry-over from other donors' samples. The V gene is TRBV2, the J gene TRBJ2-1, with TRBD2 identical over 12 bases. The CDR3 protein is CASKRLAGGVGEQFF. CDR3 DNA sequence: TGTGCCAGCAAGAGGCTAGCGGGAGGGGTAGGTGAGCAGTTCTTC.